The 15 T cell receptor beta chains below were found in one sample sequenced in a study of long-term antiretroviral therapy in people with HIV. It was version v3.0 of the immunoSEQ assay that was run at survey level. The protocol was immunoSEQ multiplex PCR, while the TCRdb copy is restricted to in-frame clones and leaves out a portion. The sample has approximately 17,000 clones; under 85% are singletons. Sequencing used unsorted PBMCs, obtained approximately 2.5 years before starting antiretroviral therapy. These receptors originate from a woman in her forties or fifties with HIV.

This chain links TRBV5-4 with TRBJ2-5; no reliable D call. The CDR3 has 12 residues. With 0 bases removed from V and 5 bases from J, the gap between germline ends came to 5 bases. CDR1 and CDR2 from the germline V gene are SGHNT and YYREEE (reference sequence). This CDR3 reads CASSLDFETQYF. The DNA of the CDR3 is TGTGCCAGCAGCTTGGATTTCGAGACCCAGTACTTC.

This clone came up a few times. CDR3 in amino acids: CASSLANYGYTF. DNA of the CDR3: TGTGCCAGCAGCTTAGCGAACTATGGCTACACCTTC. This chain joins TRBV7-2 and TRBJ1-2; D gene unclear. V dropped 0 bases and J dropped 2 bases, with 1 base sitting between them. The length of the CDR3 is 12 residues. CDR1 SGHTA and CDR2 FQGNSA come from the germline V gene. Complete variable domain (other parts from reference TRBV7-2 and TRBJ1-2): GAGVSQSPSNKVTEKGKDVELRCDPISGHTALYWYRQSLGQGLEFLIYFQGNSAPDKSGLPSDRFSAERTGGSVSTLTIQRTQQEDSAVYLCASSLANYGYTFGSGTRLTVV.

V is TRBV7-9 and J is TRBJ2-7, with 7 bases identical to TRBD2. The V gene end was trimmed by 2 bases and the J gene end by 0 bases; junction bases not matched to a gene: 4. The CDR3 contains 15 residues. Per the germline V gene, CDR1 is SEHNR and CDR2 is FQNEAQ (reference sequence). The CDR3 sequence is CASSLSGASSYEQYF. For the CDR3, the DNA is TGTGCCAGCAGCTTAAGCGGGGCAAGCTCCTACGAGCAGTACTTC.

V is TRBV2 and J is TRBJ1-3, with a weak D call TRBD1 (6 bases). Trimming took 8 bases from V and 7 from J, leaving 12 bases between them. From germline, CDR1 is SNHLY and CDR2 FYNNEI. CDR3 length equals 12 residues. As DNA, the CDR3 is TGTGCCAGCGGGACATTGAGGAACACCATATATTTT. This encodes CASGTLRNTIYF.

Only a few counts were recorded for this clone. The V and J genes are TRBV21-1 and TRBJ2-7; the table's TRBD1 call for D was not verified on the DNA. TRBV21-1 is a pseudogene segment. The CDR3 has 12 residues. The CDR3 here is CARGDRAYEQYV. The CDR3 nucleotides are TGTGCCAGGGGGGACAGGGCCTACGAGCAGTACGTC.

J is TRBJ2-1 and V is TRBV4-1, with TRBD2 matching 9 bases. The V and J ends lost 0 bases and 6 bases, in that order; junction bases with no gene match: 6. This CDR3 region has 16 residues. Germline V CDR1 and CDR2: MGHRA, YSYEKL. The CDR3 protein is CASSQDPAGGINEQFF. The CDR3, as DNA: TGCGCCAGCAGCCAAGATCCAGCGGGGGGAATCAATGAGCAGTTCTTC.

V usage is TRBV6-5 and J usage is TRBJ2-7; tentative D call: TRBD2 (5 bases). The length of the CDR3 is 16 residues. The ends were cut back, 0 bases at V and 0 bases at J, with 12 bases in the middle. Germline V gene lookup returns CDR1 MNHEY and CDR2 SVGAGI. In nucleotides, the CDR3 is TGTGCCAGCAGTTACTCGGGAGCGGTGAGCTCCTACGAGCAGTACTTC. It translates to CASSYSGAVSSYEQYF.

The genes are TRBV6-6 and TRBJ1-6, with 7 bases matching TRBD1. The germline V gene encodes CDR1 MNHNY and CDR2 SVGAGI (reference sequence). CDR3 size: 16 residues. The J segment lost 7 bases and the V segment lost 6 bases, leaving 12 bases of the junction unmatched. CDR3 sequence reads: CASRPPPDRVNSPLHF. CDR3 in DNA: TGTGCCAGCAGACCGCCGCCCGACAGGGTAAATTCACCCCTCCACTTT.

The chain joins TRBV4-1 to TRBJ2-5; D tentatively fits TRBD1 or TRBD2 (6 bases each). The V and J ends lost 3 bases and 4 bases respectively, with 15 bases between them. Germline V lookup: CDR1 MGHRA, CDR2 YSYEKL. This CDR3 is 15 amino acids long. This chain's CDR3 is CASSHQGSGGETQYF. In nucleotides, the CDR3 is TGCGCCAGCAGCCACCAGGGGTCCGGGGGAGAGACCCAGTACTTC.

This clone was seen a handful of times. This sequence joins TRBV7-2 and TRBJ1-2; tentatively, D is TRBD1 (5 bases). Germline CDR1 SGHTA, CDR2 FQGNSA. Trimming shortened V by 4 bases and J by 0 bases, and 12 bases separated the two germline ends. CDR3 length: 15 amino acids. In DNA form, the CDR3 reads TGTGCCAGCAGCTCAACAGGAATCCCTAACTATGGCTACACCTTC. This encodes CASSSTGIPNYGYTF.

In this sample, this clone turned up a few times. The chain employs TRBV7-3 and TRBJ2-7, with D perhaps matching TRBD1 (5 bases). This CDR3 contains 13 residues. The germline gives CDR1 SGHTA, CDR2 FQGTGA. Trimming pared 6 bases from V and 2 bases from J, leaving 11 bases between. The CDR3 bases are TGTGCCAGCAGGTCGGCAGGGCCCTACGAGCAGTACTTC. This codes for CASRSAGPYEQYF. The full variable domain, rest sourced from reference TRBV7-3 and TRBJ2-7, is GAGVSQTPSNKVTEKGKYVELRCDPISGHTALYWYRQSLGQGPEFLIYFQGTGAADDSGLPNDRFFAVRPEGSVSTLKIQRTERGDSAVYLCASRSAGPYEQYFGPGTRLTVT.

As regards this clone: One junction end disagrees with the germline gene, perhaps due to a read error. The rearrangement joins TRBV27 to TRBJ1-3; 9 bases line up with TRBD1. Germline CDR1 is MNHEY and CDR2 is SMNVEV (reference sequence). The CDR3 is 15 residues long. CDR3 in amino acids: CPAPGQGNSGNTIYF. CDR3 DNA sequence: TGCCCTGCTCCGGGACAGGGTAACTCTGGAAACACCATATATTTT.

V and J are TRBV5-1 and TRBJ2-7; the D gene is possibly TRBD2 (5 bases). The V end was cut by 3 bases, the J end by 2 bases, with 15 bases between. The CDR3 has 15 residues. CDR1 SGHRS and CDR2 YFSETQ come from the germline V gene. The CDR3 nucleotides read TGCGCCAGCAGCTCCCGAGGGAGCGGACCCTACGAGCAGTACTTC. Translated, it gives CASSSRGSGPYEQYF.

The V and J genes are TRBV5-1 and TRBJ2-3, with 11 bases fitting TRBD2. V lost 4 bases to trimming and J lost 0 bases; unmatched junction nucleotides: 4. CDR3 length: 16 amino acids. Germline assignment: CDR1 SGHRS and CDR2 YFSETQ. The CDR3 here is CASSMSSGGSTDTQYF. The CDR3, as DNA: TGCGCCAGCAGCATGTCTAGCGGGGGGAGCACAGATACGCAGTATTTT.

J is TRBJ2-5 and V is TRBV13; TRBD1 matches at 9 bases. The germline CDR1 and CDR2 sequences are PRHDT and FYEKMQ (reference sequence). Unmatched junction bases numbered 7, after V lost 4 bases and J lost 4 bases. The CDR3 has 15 residues. The CDR3 region has the DNA TGTGCCAGCAGCTCCGGGACAGGGAGTGGAGAGACCCAGTACTTC. The encoded protein is CASSSGTGSGETQYF.